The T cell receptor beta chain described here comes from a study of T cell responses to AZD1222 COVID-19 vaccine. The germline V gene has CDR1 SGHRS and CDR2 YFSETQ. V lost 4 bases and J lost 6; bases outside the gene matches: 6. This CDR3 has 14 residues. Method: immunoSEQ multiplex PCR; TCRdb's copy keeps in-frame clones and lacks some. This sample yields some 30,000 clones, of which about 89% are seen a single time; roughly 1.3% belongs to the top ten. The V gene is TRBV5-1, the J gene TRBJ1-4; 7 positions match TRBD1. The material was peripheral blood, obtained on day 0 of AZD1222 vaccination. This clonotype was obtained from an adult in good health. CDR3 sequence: CASSQQGPDEKLFF. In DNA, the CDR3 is TGCGCCAGCAGCCAACAGGGGCCGGATGAAAAACTGTTTTTT.